The 10 T cell receptor beta chains below come from one sample, sequenced in a study of regulatory T cells in long-lasting Graves disease. For TCR beta, libraries came from iRepertoire HTBI primers and Arm-PCR of CDR3 regions. From the multiplex PCR reads, TCRdb called clonotypes with MiXCR, one entry per CDR3 protein. The sample lists 400,000 to 550,000 distinct CDR3 sequences; about a sixth were seen once. Noted time point: newly diagnosed GD, antithyroid drugs for less than 3 months. PBMC RNA served as the TCR library source. These data also formed part of another study, on T cells in Graves' hyperthyroidism and ophthalmopathy.

Source: peripheral blood mononuclear cells (PBMCs), taken at new diagnosis, from a patient treated with antithyroid drugs. Every receptor here comes from a woman aged 30 to 39 with Graves disease.

Within the sample, this clonotype is medium-sized. The chain uses TRBV11-2 and TRBJ2-1; 10 nucleotides agree with TRBD2. Looked up from germline, CDR1 is SGHAT and CDR2 is FQNNGV. CDR3 size: 15 residues. V shed 5 bases and J 9 bases; nucleotides not matched to a gene: 10. The DNA for the CDR3 is TGTGCCAGCAGCCCCCCCTCTAGCGGGAGTGGTGAGCAGTTCTTC. The encoded protein is CASSPPSSGSGEQFF.

The table lists this clonotype with many counts. This chain joins TRBV29-1 and TRBJ1-2; 8 bases line up with TRBD1. Looked up from germline, CDR1 is SQVTM and CDR2 is ANQGSEA. There are 13 residues in the CDR3. The V gene end was trimmed by 4 bases and the J gene end by 7 bases; junction bases not matched to a gene: 8. The CDR3 bases are TGCAGCGTTGTTCTGGGCAGGGGGCTTGGCTACACCTTC. Residues: CSVVLGRGLGYTF.

The V and J genes are TRBV29-1 and TRBJ1-1; 7 nucleotides agree with TRBD1. The CDR3 loop spans 13 amino acids. Germline assignment: CDR1 SQVTM and CDR2 ANQGSEA. V lost 7 bases and J lost 0; bases outside the gene matches: 5. The CDR3 spells CSASGQLNTEAFF. DNA of the CDR3: TGCAGCGCCTCGGGACAGTTGAACACTGAAGCTTTCTTT.

This clonotype was detected a few times. The chain couples TRBV7-8 to TRBJ2-1; 9 nucleotides line up with TRBD2. Unmatched junction bases numbered 7, after V lost 1 base and J lost 6 bases. There are 16 residues in the CDR3. Germline CDR1 SGHVS, CDR2 FQNEAQ. CDR3 sequence: CASSLVGGRASNEQFF. In DNA, the CDR3 is TGTGCCAGCAGCTTAGTCGGCGGGAGGGCCTCCAATGAGCAGTTCTTC.

Note on this clonotype: This likely stems from a read error, as it lies one base from a far larger clone. The chain is built from TRBV28 and TRBJ2-1, with D possibly matching TRBD1 (6 bases). Germline V gene lookup returns CDR1 MDHEN and CDR2 SYDVKM. V was clipped by 4 bases and J by 10 bases, with 17 bases between them. CDR3 size: 14 residues. CDR3 nucleotide sequence: TGTGCCAGCAGTTCCTTGACGGACAGTTACGAGCAGTTCTTC. Residues: CASSSLTDSYEQFF.

A few counts support this clonotype. This sequence joins TRBV7-9 and TRBJ2-2; D might be TRBD1 (7 bases). Germline V gives CDR1 SEHNR, CDR2 FQNEAQ (reference sequence). With 5 bases removed from V and 5 bases from J, the gap between germline ends came to 18 bases. The CDR3 runs 16 residues. CDR3 sequence: CASSPRGTVITGELFF. CDR3 coding DNA: TGTGCCAGCAGCCCCCGGGGGACAGTGATTACCGGGGAGCTGTTTTTT.

On this clonotype itself: This may be a read error: a much more frequent sequence differs by one nucleotide. This chain links TRBV7-9 with TRBJ2-5; D may correspond to TRBD1 or TRBD2 (5 bases each). Germline CDR1 SEHNR, CDR2 FQNEAQ (reference sequence). The length of the CDR3 is 15 residues. The CDR3 sequence: CASSPHSGQGEIQYF. For the CDR3, the DNA is TGTGCCAGCAGCCCCCATTCGGGGCAGGGAGAGATCCAGTACTTC.

This clonotype was seen only a few times. The CDR3 reads CASSQESRGTEAFF. The CDR3 DNA follows: TGTGCCAGCAGCCAAGAATCCAGGGGGACTGAAGCTTTCTTT. V gene TRBV14 combines with J gene TRBJ1-1; 7 bases match TRBD1. Looked up from germline, CDR1 is SGHDN and CDR2 is FVKESK. The CDR3 sequence is 14 residues long. J lost 5 bases, V lost 0 bases, and 3 bases had no gene match.

This clonotype showed up many times. V and J are TRBV27 and TRBJ2-5; 7 bases agree with TRBD1. CDR3 length: 20 amino acids. With V trimmed by 3 bases and J by 5 bases, 24 bases remained unmatched. Looked up from germline, CDR1 is MNHEY and CDR2 is SMNVEV (reference sequence). CDR3 protein: CASSFRPPKGALVLGETQYF. In DNA form, the CDR3 reads TGTGCCAGCAGTTTCCGGCCCCCAAAGGGGGCCTTAGTGTTAGGTGAGACCCAGTACTTC.

This clonotype has at least ten counts. The gene calls are TRBV28 and TRBJ2-2; a weak D match, TRBD1 (5 bases). Deletions cut 8 bases from V and 3 bases from J, with 16 bases between. CDR3 length equals 15 residues. Germline V gene sequence: CDR1 MDHEN, CDR2 SYDVKM. DNA for the CDR3: TGTGCCAGCGCGGAAGTGGGGCAGGACACCGGGGAGCTGTTTTTT. Translating gives CASAEVGQDTGELFF.